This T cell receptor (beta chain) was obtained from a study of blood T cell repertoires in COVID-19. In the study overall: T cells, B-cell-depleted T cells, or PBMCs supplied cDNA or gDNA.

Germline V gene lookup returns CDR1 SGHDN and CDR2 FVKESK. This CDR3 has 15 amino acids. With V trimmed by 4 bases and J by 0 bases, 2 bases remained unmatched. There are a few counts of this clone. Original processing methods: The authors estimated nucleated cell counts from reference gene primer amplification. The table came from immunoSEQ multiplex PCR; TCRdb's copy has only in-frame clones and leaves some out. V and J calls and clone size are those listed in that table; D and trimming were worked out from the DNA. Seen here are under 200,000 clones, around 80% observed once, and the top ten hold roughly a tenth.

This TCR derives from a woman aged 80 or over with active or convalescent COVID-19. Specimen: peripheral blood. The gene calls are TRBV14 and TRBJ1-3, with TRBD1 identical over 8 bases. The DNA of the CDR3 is TGTGCCAGCAGCCGACAGGGGAACTCTGGAAACACCATATATTTT. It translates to CASSRQGNSGNTIYF. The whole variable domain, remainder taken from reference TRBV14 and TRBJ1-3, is EAGVTQFPSHSVIEKGQTVTLRCDPISGHDNLYWYRRVMGKEIKFLLHFVKESKQDESGMPNNRFLAERTGGTYSTLKVQPAELEDSGVYFCASSRQGNSGNTIYFGEGSWLTVV.